The 18 T cell receptor beta chains listed next were all sequenced from one sample in a study of blood T cell repertoires in COVID-19. Generated by immunoSEQ multiplex PCR, the TCRdb table keeps only in-frame clones and is missing some. The sample lists about 170,000 clones, over 75% occurring once. The sample comprised peripheral blood. These receptors all come from a man aged 55 to 70 who had recovered from COVID-19.

In its sample, this clone was seen a few times. This chain connects TRBV7-2 to TRBJ1-5; D uncertain. Trimming took off 1 base at V and 6 bases at J, with 4 bases between the two ends. This CDR3 is built from 12 residues. The germline CDR1 and CDR2 sequences are SGHTA and FQGNSA. The CDR3 is CASSLGRQPQHF. CDR3 nucleotide sequence: TGTGCCAGCAGCTTAGGTCGTCAGCCCCAGCATTTT.

This clone was observed once. J is TRBJ2-3 and V is TRBV5-5; TRBD1 matches at 7 bases. The CDR3 contains 15 residues. Trimming took 1 base from V and 2 from J; bases not matched to a gene: 4. Germline values: CDR1 SGHKS, CDR2 YYEKEE (reference sequence). The CDR3 loop reads CASSLWGTVTDTQYF. CDR3 coding DNA: TGTGCCAGCAGCTTGTGGGGGACAGTCACAGATACGCAGTATTTT.

The chain uses TRBV5-1 and TRBJ2-7, with D unclear. Germline CDR1 is SGHRS and CDR2 is YFSETQ. Trimming pared 2 bases from V and 0 bases from J, leaving 9 bases between. This CDR3 has 14 residues. CDR3 residues: CASSFNPGSYEQYF. The CDR3 DNA is TGCGCCAGCAGCTTTAACCCAGGCTCCTACGAGCAGTACTTC.

The rearrangement joins TRBV9 to TRBJ2-3, with 7 bases lining up with TRBD2. The CDR3 is 15 amino acids. With V trimmed by 6 bases and J by 0 bases, 7 bases remained unmatched. CDR1 SGDLS and CDR2 YYNGEE come from the germline V gene. CDR3 in amino acids: CASTWGGTSTDTQYF. The CDR3 DNA is TGTGCCAGCACTTGGGGGGGGACGAGCACAGATACGCAGTATTTT. Based on the CDR3 plus reference TRBV9 and TRBJ2-3, the full variable domain is DSGVTQTPKHLITATGQRVTLRCSPRSGDLSVYWYQQSLDQGLQFLIQYYNGEERAKGNILERFSAQQFPDLHSELNLSSLELGDSALYFCASTWGGTSTDTQYFGPGTRLTVL.

The V call is TRBV27, the J call TRBJ1-1, with 10 bases lining up with TRBD1. V lost 6 bases, J lost 1 base, and 8 bases stayed unmatched. Germline-derived CDR1 and CDR2 are MNHEY and SMNVEV (reference sequence). The CDR3 contains 16 residues. CDR3 residues: CASRRDRGQKNTEAFF. The CDR3 coding sequence is TGTGCCAGCAGACGAGACAGGGGGCAAAAGAACACTGAAGCTTTCTTT.

V gene TRBV19 combines with J gene TRBJ2-1; 8 bases are shared with TRBD2. Germline V gene lookup returns CDR1 LNHDA and CDR2 SQIVND (reference sequence). V lost 9 bases to trimming and J lost 9 bases; unmatched junction nucleotides: 13. The CDR3 is 14 residues long. The CDR3 DNA sequence: TGTGCCAGCAACTCCGGGACTAGTGTGGTTGAGCAGTTCTTC. Translating gives CASNSGTSVVEQFF. Combining the CDR3 with reference TRBV19 and TRBJ2-1 gives the whole variable domain DGGITQSPKYLFRKEGQNVTLSCEQNLNHDAMYWYRQDPGQGLRLIYYSQIVNDFQKGDIAEGYSVSREKKESFPLTVTSAQKNPTAFYLCASNSGTSVVEQFFGPGTRLTVL.

The sample holds a few counts of this clone. The chain is built from TRBV6-1 and TRBJ2-3, with 11 nucleotides matching TRBD2. The V gene's germline CDR1 is MNHNS and CDR2 SASEGT. Trimming cost V 1 base and J 4 bases; bases outside gene matches: 4. The CDR3 is 16 amino acids. The CDR3 sequence: CASSEGVAGGADTQYF. In nucleotides, the CDR3 is TGTGCCAGCAGTGAAGGCGTAGCGGGGGGGGCAGATACGCAGTATTTT.

This chain joins TRBV7-3 and TRBJ2-1; 9 bases map to TRBD1. The trim removed 6 bases at V and 7 bases at J, leaving 4 bases unmatched. Germline values: CDR1 SGHTA, CDR2 FQGTGA. This CDR3 comprises 13 residues. The CDR3 coding sequence is TGTGCCAGCAGTCCCGGGACAGGGAATGAGCAGTTCTTC. It codes for CASSPGTGNEQFF.

This clone has just one count. The chain links TRBV5-1 to TRBJ1-1, with unresolved D. The CDR3 sequence is 14 residues long. Germline V gene sequence: CDR1 SGHRS, CDR2 YFSETQ. The V end was cut by 3 bases, the J end by 4 bases, with 13 bases between. The CDR3 coding sequence is TGCGCCAGCAGCTCCCCAGACCCGGGCACTGAAGCTTTCTTT. Translated, it gives CASSSPDPGTEAFF. Filled out from reference TRBV5-1 and TRBJ1-1, the complete variable domain reads KAGVTQTPRYLIKTRGQQVTLSCSPISGHRSVSWYQQTPGQGLQFLFEYFSETQRNKGNFPGRFSGRQFSNSRSEMNVSTLELGDSALYLCASSSPDPGTEAFFGQGTRLTVV.

The sample holds one count of this clone. The chain links TRBV4-3 to TRBJ2-1; 10 bases are a match to TRBD2. V lost 0 bases, J lost 1 base, and 9 bases stayed unmatched. Germline V gene sequence: CDR1 LGHNA, CDR2 YSLEER. The CDR3 is 19 amino acids. The CDR3 region is CASSQDSRSGGVSYNEQFF. The CDR3 DNA sequence: TGCGCCAGCAGCCAAGATAGCAGGAGCGGGGGGGTGTCCTACAATGAGCAGTTCTTC.

The genes are TRBV5-1 and TRBJ2-1; no clear D gene. With 4 bases removed from V and 0 bases from J, the gap between germline ends came to 11 bases. CDR1 and CDR2 from the germline V gene are SGHRS and YFSETQ. This CDR3 has 15 amino acids. The CDR3 DNA reads as TGCGCCAGCAGCCCTTCAGGCAGCTCCTACAATGAGCAGTTCTTC. Its protein is CASSPSGSSYNEQFF.

The chain couples TRBV6-1 to TRBJ1-2; 9 bases match TRBD1. The germline CDR1 and CDR2 sequences are MNHNS and SASEGT. The CDR3 has 16 amino acids. Trimming cost V 3 bases and J 1 base; bases outside gene matches: 6. In nucleotides, the CDR3 is TGTGCCAGCAGTGAGAAGGGACAGGGTATTAACTATGGCTACACCTTC. Its protein product is CASSEKGQGINYGYTF.

The rearrangement uses TRBV19 and TRBJ2-1, with D perhaps matching TRBD1 (5 bases). Germline V gene sequence: CDR1 LNHDA, CDR2 SQIVND (reference sequence). V dropped 0 bases and J dropped 2 bases, with 11 bases sitting between them. The CDR3 sequence is 16 residues long. CDR3 nucleotide sequence: TGTGCCAGTAGTATAGATATGACAGCCCCCTACAATGAGCAGTTCTTC. It encodes CASSIDMTAPYNEQFF.

The chain is built from TRBV10-1 and TRBJ2-3; maybe TRBD2 (5 bases). This CDR3 contains 16 residues. Trimming took off 7 bases at V and 0 bases at J, with 17 bases between the two ends. From germline, CDR1 is WNHNN and CDR2 SYGVQD (reference sequence). In DNA form, the CDR3 reads TGCGCCAGCACTCTCCCGGGGTCTCCTAGCACAGATACGCAGTATTTT. Amino acids: CASTLPGSPSTDTQYF.

In its sample, this clone was seen once. The J gene is TRBJ1-6, the V gene TRBV30, with 9 bases matching TRBD1. Germline CDR1 reads GTSNPN; CDR2 reads SVGIG (reference sequence). This CDR3 has 15 residues. V shed 0 bases, J shed 5 bases, and the junction held 2 bases outside the gene matches. The DNA for the CDR3 is TGTGCCTGGAGTGTACGGGACAGGGATAATTCACCCCTCCACTTT. This sequence encodes CAWSVRDRDNSPLHF.

The chain uses TRBV30 and TRBJ1-2; possible D gene TRBD1, 5 bases. From germline, CDR1 is GTSNPN and CDR2 SVGIG (reference sequence). This CDR3 contains 12 residues. Trimming removed 4 bases at V and 6 bases at J, with 12 bases between. CDR3 in DNA: TGTGCCTGGAACCAGGGAGGCCATGGCTACACCTTC. This codes for CAWNQGGHGYTF.

Worth noting for this clone: The identical CDR3 is also encoded by other nucleotide sequences in the sample. The chain has TRBV9 and TRBJ2-2; D gene ambiguous. Between the trimmed V and J ends, which lost 0 bases and 1 base, there was a span of 7 bases. This CDR3 is built from 15 residues. Per the germline V gene, CDR1 is SGDLS and CDR2 is YYNGEE. This CDR3 is CASSVDSGNTGELFF. CDR3 DNA sequence: TGTGCCAGCAGCGTAGATTCAGGGAACACCGGGGAGCTGTTTTTT. Combining the CDR3 with reference TRBV9 and TRBJ2-2 gives the whole variable domain DSGVTQTPKHLITATGQRVTLRCSPRSGDLSVYWYQQSLDQGLQFLIQYYNGEERAKGNILERFSAQQFPDLHSELNLSSLELGDSALYFCASSVDSGNTGELFFGEGSRLTVL.

The chain couples TRBV27 to TRBJ2-7; D possibly corresponds to TRBD2 (5 bases). Germline CDR1 MNHEY, CDR2 SMNVEV (reference sequence). This CDR3 region has 14 residues. The ends were cut back, 7 bases at V and 1 base at J, with 14 bases in the middle. This chain's CDR3 is CASKARERSYEQYF. The CDR3, as DNA: TGTGCCAGCAAGGCGAGGGAGAGGTCCTACGAGCAGTACTTC.